Reported below is one T cell receptor (beta chain). Its antigen is not known. The source of the sample is a study of T cell responses to AZD1222 COVID-19 vaccine. Trimming removed 5 bases from V and 8 bases from J, with 10 bases in between. The CDR3 spans 11 residues. Per germline, CDR1 MNHEY and CDR2 SVGEGT. Study conclusions and caveats: Mapped onto spike, vaccine-associated CD4 TCRs spanned it and were dominant at 160-218 and 743-854.

Assay used: immunoSEQ multiplex PCR; TCRdb lists only in-frame clones, some missing. The repertoire has about 150,000 clones, about 87% of them found once; the top ten carry roughly 9.1%. Specimen: peripheral blood, collected 28 days after the second AZD1222 dose. The J gene is TRBJ2-7, the V gene TRBV6-2 or TRBV6-3; no clear D gene. The TCR originated in an adult who received the AZD1222 COVID-19 vaccine. This CDR3 is CASSPALQQYF. The CDR3 DNA follows: TGTGCCAGCAGTCCCGCCTTGCAGCAGTACTTC.